This T cell receptor (beta chain) was captured in a study of blood T cells in healthy people across ages. Study results and limitations: Bulk PBMC profiling left naive and antigen-experienced comparisons inconclusive.

A second PCR of 7 to 11 cycles used a sample-barcoded 5' primer and a J-beta primer mix. Every cDNA molecule bore a tag from a template-switch adaptor containing 12 random nucleotides. In TCRdb, the 5' RACE reads were re-called with MiXCR into one record per CDR3 protein. In the table there are roughly 900,000 distinct CDR3 sequences, 25% to 30% of which are singletons. This clonotype was seen many times. Its target is unknown. The V gene end was trimmed by 6 bases and the J gene end by 3 bases; junction bases not matched to a gene: 6. This CDR3 has 15 amino acids. Germline lookup yields CDR1 ENHRY and CDR2 SYGVKD.

Sequencing was done on a sample of blood. This chain links TRBV10-3 with TRBJ2-3; 10 bases align to TRBD2. This TCR derives from a woman of 80 years or more in good health. CDR3 DNA: TGTGCCATCAGAGCGGGGGGGCCTGAAACAGATACGCAGTATTTT. Translated, it gives CAIRAGGPETDTQYF.